This entry lists 12 T cell receptor beta chains sequenced from one sample in a study of T-cell memory formation after mild COVID-19. TCRdb called the 5' RACE reads again in MiXCR, with one record for every CDR3 protein. Of 350,000 to 500,000 distinct CDR3 sequences in the sample, around 17% were seen once. Material: PBMCs or a T cell subset sorted from them (not recorded which). The receptor source for this set is a man younger than 30 who had mild COVID-19 (a few samples of this study predate the infection). Cell type and time point are not known.

The rearrangement links TRBV20-1 to TRBJ2-3; D unclear. Trimming shortened V by 5 bases and J by 1 base, and 13 bases separated the two germline ends. Looked up from germline, CDR1 is DFQATT and CDR2 is SNEGSKA (reference sequence). There are 14 residues in the CDR3. This CDR3 reads CSADDMDRTDTQYF. The CDR3 DNA follows: TGCAGTGCTGATGACATGGACCGCACAGATACGCAGTATTTT.

The chain uses TRBV29-1 and TRBJ2-3, with D possibly matching TRBD1 (6 bases). Germline-derived CDR1 and CDR2 are SQVTM and ANQGSEA. This CDR3 is 14 amino acids long. V lost 3 bases and J 4 bases, leaving 14 bases between the germline ends. CDR3 in amino acids: CSVDPSQGPDTQYF. CDR3 in DNA: TGCAGCGTTGACCCTAGCCAGGGGCCAGATACGCAGTATTTT.

This clonotype appeared a few times. This chain joins TRBV9 and TRBJ1-5, with TRBD1 as a possible D gene (5 bases). Germline lookup yields CDR1 SGDLS and CDR2 YYNGEE. Deletions cut 4 bases from V and 5 bases from J, with 16 bases between. This CDR3 spans 15 amino acids. CDR3 region: CASSQGGVWHQPQHF. CDR3 nucleotide sequence: TGTGCCAGCAGCCAAGGAGGGGTTTGGCATCAGCCCCAGCATTTT. Full variable domain (missing parts from reference TRBV9 and TRBJ1-5): DSGVTQTPKHLITATGQRVTLRCSPRSGDLSVYWYQQSLDQGLQFLIQYYNGEERAKGNILERFSAQQFPDLHSELNLSSLELGDSALYFCASSQGGVWHQPQHFGDGTRLSIL.

This chain joins TRBV6-5 and TRBJ2-1; 7 bases fit TRBD1. V lost 9 bases and J lost 7; bases outside the gene matches: 9. The germline V gene encodes CDR1 MNHEY and CDR2 SVGAGI. This CDR3 is built from 13 residues. CDR3 nucleotide sequence: TGTGCCAGTCAGAGGGGACAGTGGAATGAGCAGTTCTTC. Encoded protein: CASQRGQWNEQFF.

The V call is TRBV30, the J call TRBJ2-2, with D hard to call. Trimming took 0 bases from V and 5 from J, leaving 7 bases between them. Per germline, CDR1 GTSNPN and CDR2 SVGIG (reference sequence). This CDR3 is built from 13 residues. CDR3: CAWSVISTGELFF. CDR3 nucleotides: TGTGCCTGGAGTGTAATAAGTACCGGGGAGCTGTTTTTT.

This clonotype has a count of ten or more. The J gene is TRBJ1-2, the V gene TRBV19; D remains unclear. In germline, CDR1 is LNHDA, CDR2 SQIVND (reference sequence). CDR3 length: 15 amino acids. Trimming shortened V by 2 bases and J by 5 bases, and 15 bases separated the two germline ends. In nucleotides, the CDR3 is TGTGCCAGTAGTATACGGGAACAAATTGAGTATGGCTACACCTTC. Encoded protein: CASSIREQIEYGYTF.

The chain links TRBV7-3 to TRBJ1-1; 7 bases line up with TRBD1. The V gene end was trimmed by 5 bases and the J gene end by 7 bases; junction bases not matched to a gene: 7. The CDR3 loop spans 13 amino acids. CDR1 is SGHTA, CDR2 FQGTGA, per germline. As DNA, the CDR3 is TGTGCCAGCAGCCGTGGGACAGCCCATGAAGCTTTCTTT. Its translation is CASSRGTAHEAFF.

This clonotype has just a few counts. The V and J genes are TRBV7-2 and TRBJ1-6; no clear D. Germline V gene sequence: CDR1 SGHTA, CDR2 FQGNSA. With 5 bases removed from V and 10 bases from J, the gap between germline ends came to 30 bases. The CDR3 spans 19 residues. In nucleotides, the CDR3 is TGTGCCAGCAGCCCAAGTATCGGTCAGACCGAAAACCTTGGATCACCCCTCCACTTT. This codes for CASSPSIGQTENLGSPLHF.

This clonotype occurred a few times. The chain is built from TRBV4-2 and TRBJ2-2; D is unclear. V was cut by 0 bases and J by 3 bases, with 5 bases left in between. The CDR3 totals 14 residues. Germline CDR1 is LGHNA and CDR2 is YNFKEQ. The CDR3 loop reads CASSQEGYTGELFF. In DNA, the CDR3 is TGTGCCAGCAGCCAAGAGGGCTACACCGGGGAGCTGTTTTTT.

The chain recombines TRBV6-6 with TRBJ1-3; no reliable D call. V was shortened by 2 bases and J by 2 bases, with 19 bases between the two germline ends. The CDR3 is 18 amino acids. Germline V lookup: CDR1 MNHNY, CDR2 SVGAGI (reference sequence). The CDR3 spells CASSYGVEVILAGNTIYF. The CDR3 region has the DNA TGTGCCAGCAGTTACGGGGTAGAGGTGATTTTAGCTGGAAACACCATATATTTT.

The chain has TRBV6-2 or TRBV6-3 and TRBJ2-7, with 7 nucleotides matching TRBD2. The CDR3 consists of 17 residues. Germline CDR1 reads MNHEY; CDR2 reads SVGEGT. Unmatched junction bases numbered 14, after V lost 0 bases and J lost 6 bases. CDR3 nucleotide sequence: TGTGCCAGCAGTTACTCAACGGGAGCGGGGCCACTGTCCGAGCAGTACTTC. Its translation is CASSYSTGAGPLSEQYF.

This clonotype was recorded only once. This sequence joins TRBV4-2 and TRBJ2-1; D is unresolved. V lost 8 bases and J lost 10, with 6 bases in between. The CDR3 sequence is 9 residues long. CDR1 is LGHNA, CDR2 YNFKEQ, per germline. For the CDR3, the DNA is TGTGCCAGCGGTCCGGAGCAGTTCTTC. Translation: CASGPEQFF.